Following are 18 T cell receptor beta chains from one sample sequenced in a study of blood T cells in healthy people across ages. A second 7 to 11 cycle PCR used barcoded and J-beta primers. TCRdb reprocessed the 5' RACE reads via MiXCR and lists one record per CDR3 protein. The sample has 790,000 or so distinct CDR3 sequences; 56% are singletons. Input material: blood. The receptors here all came from a man aged 40-50 years in good health.

This chain connects TRBV12-3 or TRBV12-4 to TRBJ2-7; 10 bases map to TRBD2. This CDR3 contains 17 residues. The J segment lost 7 bases and the V segment lost 3 bases, leaving 15 bases of the junction unmatched. The chain's CDR3 is CASSFHPSGRFYNEQYF. CDR3 sequence (DNA): TGTGCCAGCAGTTTCCACCCTAGCGGGAGATTCTACAATGAGCAGTACTTC.

This clonotype was detected a few times. The chain carries TRBV25-1 and TRBJ2-4, with D possibly TRBD1 on 5 matching bases. The CDR3 loop spans 14 amino acids. Germline CDR1 and CDR2: MGHDK and SYGVNS. Deletions cut 5 bases from V and 0 bases from J, with 8 bases between. CDR3 bases: TGTGCCAGCAGTCAGACAGCAGCCAAAAACATTCAGTACTTC. Its protein product is CASSQTAAKNIQYF.

The gene calls are TRBV6-5 and TRBJ1-5; perhaps TRBD1 as D (6 bases). The CDR3 has 15 residues. V gave up 6 bases and J gave up 4 bases, with 16 bases separating them. Germline CDR1 reads MNHEY; CDR2 reads SVGAGI. CDR3 in amino acids: CASRLNRAGNQPQHF. CDR3 nucleotide sequence: TGTGCCAGCAGGTTAAACAGGGCTGGGAATCAGCCCCAGCATTTT.

As concerns this clonotype: Being one base from a much bigger clone, this may be a read error. This chain connects TRBV7-2 to TRBJ2-7, with D perhaps TRBD2 (6 bases). Germline V gives CDR1 SGHTA, CDR2 FQGNSA. The CDR3 spans 15 residues. V gave up 4 bases and J gave up 1 base, with 14 bases separating them. CDR3 amino acids: CASSSGRAGSYEQYF. The CDR3 nucleotides read TGTGCCAGCAGCTCCGGACGAGCGGGTTCCTACGAGCAGTACTTC.

The genes are TRBV2 and TRBJ2-6; D is uncertain. Germline V gene lookup returns CDR1 SNHLY and CDR2 FYNNEI. Trimming removed 5 bases at V and 0 bases at J, with 14 bases between. This CDR3 has 17 amino acids. The CDR3 reads CASSPGPLSSGANVLTF. CDR3 coding DNA: TGTGCCAGCAGTCCGGGCCCTCTTAGCTCTGGGGCCAACGTCCTGACTTTC.

This sequence joins TRBV7-8 and TRBJ1-4, with D perhaps matching TRBD1 (6 bases). With 5 bases removed from V and 6 bases from J, the gap between germline ends came to 13 bases. The CDR3 has 14 amino acids. The germline V gene encodes CDR1 SGHVS and CDR2 FQNEAQ. DNA for the CDR3: TGTGCCAGCAGCCGAGGGGGATTTGATGAAAAACTGTTTTTT. Its protein is CASSRGGFDEKLFF.

This clonotype was detected only a few times. V gene TRBV29-1 combines with J gene TRBJ2-5; no clear D. Looked up from germline, CDR1 is SQVTM and CDR2 is ANQGSEA. The CDR3 runs to 12 residues. V was shortened by 8 bases and J by 2 bases, with 12 bases between the two germline ends. The DNA for the CDR3 is TGCAGCTTTAATCCCGGACAAGAGACCCAGTACTTC. Amino acid sequence: CSFNPGQETQYF.

The chain employs TRBV7-2 and TRBJ2-3; D unresolved. The V and J ends lost 4 bases and 1 base respectively, with 6 bases between them. CDR1 is SGHTA and CDR2 is FQGNSA in the germline V gene. CDR3 size: 13 residues. The chain's CDR3 is CASSSHGTDTQYF. DNA of the CDR3: TGTGCCAGCAGCTCCCACGGCACAGATACGCAGTATTTT.

The chain carries TRBV20-1 and TRBJ2-4; no reliable D call. Near its end, the DNA agrees better with TRBJ2-7, so the J call may be wrong. The CDR3 contains 11 residues. Germline values: CDR1 DFQATT, CDR2 SNEGSKA (reference sequence). CDR3 loop: CSAGMGYEQYF. For the CDR3, the DNA is TGCAGTGCTGGTATGGGTTACGAGCAGTACTTC.

The rearrangement links TRBV7-6 to TRBJ2-7; 10 positions match TRBD1. V lost 3 bases and J lost 6; bases outside the gene matches: 11. The germline CDR1 and CDR2 sequences are SGHVS and FNYEAQ. The length of the CDR3 is 16 residues. The chain's CDR3 is CASSFPPGQGGSEQYF. DNA of the CDR3: TGTGCCAGCAGCTTCCCCCCAGGACAGGGGGGAAGCGAGCAGTACTTC.

This clonotype has only one observation. The chain has TRBV20-1 and TRBJ2-7; TRBD1 might be the D (5 bases). Germline V gives CDR1 DFQATT, CDR2 SNEGSKA (reference sequence). The ends were cut back, 3 bases at V and 10 bases at J, with 25 bases in the middle. There are 15 residues in the CDR3. This CDR3 reads CSASVAGTIKGAQYF. CDR3 nucleotides: TGCAGTGCTAGTGTTGCAGGCACTATCAAAGGGGCCCAGTACTTC.

The chain uses TRBV28 and TRBJ2-5, with TRBD1 matching over 10 bases. Trimming at V came to 3 bases and at J to 7 bases, leaving 11 bases not matched to a gene. Germline V gene data show CDR1 as MDHEN and CDR2 as SYDVKM. The CDR3 is made up of 16 amino acids. The CDR3 sequence is CASSLTGGAESGTQYF. The DNA of the CDR3 is TGTGCCAGCAGTTTGACAGGGGGCGCTGAATCGGGGACCCAGTACTTC.

The chain employs TRBV5-1 and TRBJ2-3, with 11 bases fitting TRBD2. The CDR3 sequence is 14 residues long. Germline CDR1 reads SGHRS; CDR2 reads YFSETQ. The V and J ends lost 4 bases and 7 bases, in that order; junction bases with no gene match: 5. Here the CDR3 DNA reads TGCGCCAGCAGCACCGGGACTAGCGGAAATACGCAGTATTTT. Translating it yields CASSTGTSGNTQYF. Variable domain in full (rest from reference TRBV5-1 and TRBJ2-3): KAGVTQTPRYLIKTRGQQVTLSCSPISGHRSVSWYQQTPGQGLQFLFEYFSETQRNKGNFPGRFSGRQFSNSRSEMNVSTLELGDSALYLCASSTGTSGNTQYFGPGTRLTVL.

In this sample, this clonotype turned up a few times. This sequence joins TRBV4-3 and TRBJ2-7, with TRBD2 identical over 8 bases. Losses at the gene ends were 3 bases for V and 3 bases for J; bases not matched to a gene: 7. Germline lookup yields CDR1 LGHNA and CDR2 YSLEER. CDR3 size: 15 residues. The CDR3 protein is CASSQDSGTNYEQYF. The CDR3 DNA is TGCGCCAGCAGCCAGGATAGCGGGACAAACTACGAGCAGTACTTC.

The V call is TRBV6-2 or TRBV6-3, the J call TRBJ2-1, with 15 bases matching TRBD2. This CDR3 is 17 amino acids long. V gave up 4 bases and J gave up 2 bases; unmatched junction bases: 3. Per germline, CDR1 MNHEY and CDR2 SVGEGT. CDR3 amino acids: CASSSGTSGRPYNEQFF. Here the CDR3 DNA reads TGTGCCAGCAGTTCAGGGACTAGCGGGAGGCCCTACAATGAGCAGTTCTTC.

This chain joins TRBV5-1 and TRBJ2-5; D may correspond to TRBD1 or TRBD2 (5 bases each). This CDR3 spans 12 amino acids. V lost 2 bases, J lost 6 bases, and 8 bases lay in between. Germline CDR1 and CDR2: SGHRS and YFSETQ. CDR3 bases: TGCGCCAGCAGCTTTGAGGGGCAGACCCAGTACTTC. This codes for CASSFEGQTQYF.

This chain uses TRBV12-3 or TRBV12-4 with TRBJ2-5, with 10 bases fitting TRBD2. The CDR3 is 18 amino acids. V shed 3 bases and J 5 bases; nucleotides not matched to a gene: 15. The CDR3 is CASSLSGTSVIGLETQYF. The CDR3 DNA sequence: TGTGCCAGCAGTTTGTCCGGGACTAGCGTGATTGGGCTCGAGACCCAGTACTTC.

This clonotype was seen only a few times. The chain carries TRBV9 and TRBJ1-1; D is perhaps TRBD1 (6 bases). CDR3 length equals 14 residues. Trimming took 4 bases from V and 1 from J, leaving 11 bases between them. The germline V gene has CDR1 SGDLS and CDR2 YYNGEE. CDR3 in amino acids: CASSLGGANTEAFF. DNA for the CDR3: TGTGCCAGCAGCCTTGGGGGGGCGAACACTGAAGCTTTCTTT.